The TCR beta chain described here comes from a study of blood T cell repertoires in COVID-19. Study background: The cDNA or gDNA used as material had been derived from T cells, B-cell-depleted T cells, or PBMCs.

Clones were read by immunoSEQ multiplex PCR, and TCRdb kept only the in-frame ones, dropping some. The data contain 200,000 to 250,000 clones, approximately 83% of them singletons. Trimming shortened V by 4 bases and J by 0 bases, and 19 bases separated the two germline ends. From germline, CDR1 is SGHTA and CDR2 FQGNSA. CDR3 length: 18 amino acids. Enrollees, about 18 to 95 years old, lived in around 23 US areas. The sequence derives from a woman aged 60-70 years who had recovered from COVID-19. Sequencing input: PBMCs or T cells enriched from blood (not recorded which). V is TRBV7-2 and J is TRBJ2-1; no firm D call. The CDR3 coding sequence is TGTGCCAGCAGCTCCAACCGTCTTGGAGCGACCTCCTACAATGAGCAGTTCTTC. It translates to CASSSNRLGATSYNEQFF. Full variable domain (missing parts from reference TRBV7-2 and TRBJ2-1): GAGVSQSPSNKVTEKGKDVELRCDPISGHTALYWYRQSLGQGLEFLIYFQGNSAPDKSGLPSDRFSAERTGGSVSTLTIQRTQQEDSAVYLCASSSNRLGATSYNEQFFGPGTRLTVL.